This TCR beta chain was recovered during a study of T cells in Graves' hyperthyroidism and ophthalmopathy. The CDR3 is 13 residues long. Trimming left V 7 bases short and J 4 bases short, with 10 bases between. Germline V gene lookup returns CDR1 SNHLY and CDR2 FYNNEI. There were TCR beta CDR3 regions amplified from RNA transcripts. HTBI primers were employed in a first-round RT-PCR of the TCR CDR3. TCRdb independently ran MiXCR on the multiplex PCR reads; one entry per CDR3 protein. The repertoire holds about 620,000 distinct CDR3 sequences, with about 17% as singletons. This clonotype was observed at least ten times.

Sequenced input: blood. V usage is TRBV2 and J usage is TRBJ2-2; either TRBD1 or TRBD2 may supply D (5 bases each). This clonotype was obtained from a woman aged 25 to 39 with Graves' hyperthyroidism. CDR3 in DNA: TGTGCCAGCACAGGTGGGGGCACCGGGGAGCTGTTTTTT. Its protein is CASTGGGTGELFF.